A single TCR beta chain is shown here with its context. Trimming removed 4 bases at V and 6 bases at J, with 18 bases between. CDR1 is LGHNA and CDR2 is YNFKEQ in the germline V gene. CDR3 size: 15 residues. Assay: immunoSEQ multiplex PCR; the TCRdb copy retains only in-frame clones and omits some. The sample holds around 78,000 clones; 94% are singletons and the top ten take around 4.7%. These data are taken from a study of control samples from healthy donors and cancer patients. The source of this sequence is a woman between 18 and 30 years old in good health. The chain is built from TRBV4-2 and TRBJ1-2; no definite D call. Sequencing was done on a sample of blood. The CDR3 DNA reads as TGTGCCAGCAGCCCACGACAATCCGGGTTTAATGGCTACACCTTC. Its translation is CASSPRQSGFNGYTF.